The sequence of this T cell receptor beta chain was determined in a study of blood T cell repertoires in COVID-19. Repertoires were generated with immunoSEQ multiplex PCR, while TCRdb's copy carries only in-frame clones and drops some. The repertoire holds 150,000 to 200,000 clones, with 80% to 85% as singletons. The V and J ends lost 5 bases and 8 bases respectively, with 24 bases between them. Germline assignment: CDR1 SNHLY and CDR2 FYNNEI. The CDR3 has 16 residues. The chain recombines TRBV2 with TRBJ1-2; D possibly corresponds to TRBD1 (6 bases). This TCR came from a man between 70 and 80 years old who had been exposed to COVID-19. Sequenced material: PBMCs or T cells enriched from blood (not recorded which). The DNA for the CDR3 is TGTGCCAGCAGTATCCGAAGCCCGGACAGCGGGGGGGGCTACACCTTC. Protein: CASSIRSPDSGGGYTF.